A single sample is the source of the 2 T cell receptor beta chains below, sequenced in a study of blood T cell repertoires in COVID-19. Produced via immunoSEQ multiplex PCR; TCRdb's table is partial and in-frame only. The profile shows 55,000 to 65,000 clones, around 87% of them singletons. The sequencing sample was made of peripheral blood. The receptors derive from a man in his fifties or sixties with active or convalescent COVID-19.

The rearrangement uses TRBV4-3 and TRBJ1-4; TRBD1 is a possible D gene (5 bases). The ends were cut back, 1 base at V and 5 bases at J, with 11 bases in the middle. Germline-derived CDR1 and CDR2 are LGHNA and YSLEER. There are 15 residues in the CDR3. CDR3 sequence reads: CASSQVRQWNEKLFF. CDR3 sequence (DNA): TGCGCCAGCAGCCAAGTCAGACAGTGGAATGAAAAACTGTTTTTT.

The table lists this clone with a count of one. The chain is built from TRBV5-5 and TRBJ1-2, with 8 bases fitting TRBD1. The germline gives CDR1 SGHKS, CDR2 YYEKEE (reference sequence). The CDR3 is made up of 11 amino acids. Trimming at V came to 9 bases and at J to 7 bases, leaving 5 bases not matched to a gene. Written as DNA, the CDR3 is TGTGCCACCGACAGGGGTTCTGGCTACACCTTC. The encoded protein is CATDRGSGYTF. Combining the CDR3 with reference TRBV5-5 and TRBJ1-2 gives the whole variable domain DAGVTQSPTHLIKTRGQQVTLRCSPISGHKSVSWYQQVLGQGPQFIFQYYEKEERGRGNFPDRFSARQFPNYSSELNVNALLLGDSALYLCATDRGSGYTFGSGTRLTVV.